This T cell receptor beta chain emerged from a study of shared clonotypes between healthy human individuals (dated by TCRdb to about 2020). Background on the whole study: The cohort comprised a couple of women and three men aged 18 to 49 years. Per donor, three plates each were used for CD4 naive and CD4 memory, two for CD8 naive, and one for CD8 memory. The study deeply sequenced blood TCR repertoires of about five healthy adults to estimate repertoire size and the extent of clonotype sharing between individuals. To increase sequencing depth and limit assay-specific biases, TCR repertoire library preparation and sequencing were carried out by different laboratories using diverse techniques. Leukapheresis yielded between about 0.94 and 9.5 billion PBMCs per donor.

Using the deep immunoSEQ assay, multiplex PCR amplified TCR CDR3 regions from genomic DNA. Extracted genomic DNA from each cell subset was spread evenly across all wells of several immunoSEQ 96-well plates, with each plate serving as a replicate. For sorted subsets, each replicate PCR was loaded with 200 to 250 ng genomic DNA, equivalent to 30,000 to 35,000 T cell genomes. Purified libraries were measured with a Qubit 3.0 fluorometer, size-checked on a Bioanalyzer 2100, and measured again with the KAPA Library Quantification kit. A separate single-read 150-cycle Illumina NextSeq 550 flow cell was used to sequence each immunoSEQ 96-well plate. Concerning the study's data processing: The immunoSEQ output contained only junctional sequences without quality scores, so filtering could not match that applied to full-length reads. To assign V/J genes and CDR3, sequences were annotated against IMGT germline references using PyIR, a Python wrapper for IgBLAST v1.9. Reads with weak V/J assignments (E-value above 1e-6), missing CDR3, stop codons, out-of-frame junctions, or ambiguous translated residues were removed. V3J clonotypes were defined as sequences sharing the same inferred V gene, J gene, and CDR3 amino acid sequence. Percentage overlap between repertoires was computed as shared unique clonotypes divided by the size of the smaller repertoire. Three approaches were used to assess repertoire richness: RTK rarefaction, the Chao1 estimator, and Recon v2.1 estimates of unobserved clonotypes. For all TCRbeta clonotypes obtained by the gDNA method from several donors, generation probabilities were computed with OLGA. TCRdb retrieved this table from immuneACCESS and kept in-frame rearrangements only. Not all clones are present; in checked studies, unresolved V genes account for under half, and no reason is known for the remainder. V, J and clone size are those of that table, while D and trimming were read from the DNA. The sample includes roughly 890,000 clones, with 92% observed a single time. Under 30% of the sample is taken by the ten largest.

The CDR3 has 14 amino acids, counting the end cysteine and phenylalanine. Only the CDR3 portion is preserved as DNA: 42 bases, with reading frame beginning at the first base. Trimming takes 0 bases from V and 1 base from J, and the germline ends sit 4 bases apart. CDR1 and CDR2, looked up from the germline V gene, are SGHTA and FQGNSA. CD8 naive samples were obtained by positive selection for CCR7 among CD45RO-negative cells, yielding a CD45RA+CCR7+ population from which TemRA cells were excluded. The donors were healthy, HIV-negative adults who had no recently reported acute infections or vaccinations. All donors were Caucasian adults living in Nashville, Tennessee, USA. After blood collection by leukapheresis, PBMCs were isolated using Ficoll-Histopaque density gradient centrifugation and then cryopreserved in the vapor phase of liquid nitrogen. Analytical flow cytometry was used to check the purity and quantity of each magnetically sorted T cell population. From each sorted fraction, genomic DNA was isolated and quantified by UV absorbance on a Nanodrop 2000c.

What the research found in general, with its limitations: The small number of donors limited the genetic and exposure-history diversity represented. Larger estimated clonotype richness was generally found for naive subsets than for memory subsets. Sampling was restricted to blood, and TCR repertoires in tissue are likely to differ from TCR repertoires in blood. Pairwise subsampling led to the expectation that sequencing depth would affect the degree of clonotype sharing among donors. Compared with non-shared clonotypes, clonotypes shared by all four sorted-subset donors had higher generation probabilities. Approximately 5% of naive CD4, around 3.6% of naive CD8, 2.3% of memory CD4, and about 0.4% of memory CD8 clonotypes were shared across a few donors. Rarefaction of sorted-subset datasets indicated incomplete sequencing despite the large sequencing depth.

Concerning this clone: No antigen is known for it. There are no base qualities to consult, and no much larger clone falls within one base.

The rearranged segments are TRBV7-2 and TRBJ1-3, with the D gene call left open. The sample was naive CD8+ T cells sorted from blood. In the paper's terms, the cell subset or site label means: CD45RA+CCR7+. The origin of this receptor is a man younger than 40 in good health. CDR3 protein: CASSLATSGNTIYF. The nucleotide sequence reads as follows: TGTGCCAGCAGCTTAGCGACGTCTGGAAACACCATATATTTT.